This T cell receptor (beta chain) appears in the sequencing data of a study of T cell responses to AZD1222 COVID-19 vaccine. Study-level findings and limits: After the peak T cell response, and only then, were repertoires sampled. Most donors were white British and more were female, and clonal diversity was possibly underestimated.

This CDR3 comprises 12 residues. The germline V gene encodes CDR1 MNHEY and CDR2 SVGEGT. V lost 5 bases and J 4 bases, leaving 6 bases between the germline ends. Sequencing used immunoSEQ multiplex PCR; TCRdb keeps in-frame clones, though not all of them. The data contain about 90,000 clones, 85% of them seen just once; the ten biggest clones take up more than 4%. Worth noting for this clone: Its cognate antigen is unknown.

Pooling of second doses given at about 4 or about 12 weeks was done. The receptor was isolated from an adult who received the AZD1222 COVID-19 vaccine. This sequence joins TRBV6-2 or TRBV6-3 and TRBJ1-5, with a possible D match to TRBD1 (5 bases). Sequencing was performed on peripheral blood, taken 28 days after the second AZD1222 dose. The CDR3 spells CASSRQNQPQHF. CDR3 nucleotide sequence: TGTGCCAGCAGTCGACAGAATCAGCCCCAGCATTTT.